Presented here are 5 T cell receptor beta chains from one specimen sequenced in a study of shared clonotypes between healthy human individuals. Sequencing used immunoSEQ multiplex PCR; TCRdb keeps in-frame clones, though not all of them. The sample consists of 950,000 to 1,100,000 clones, 60% to 80% of them appearing once. The sample consisted of memory CD4+ T cells sorted from blood. Documented subset: CD45RA-negative fraction. Every receptor here comes from a man in his late teens or twenties in good health.

The V call is TRBV6-4, the J call TRBJ2-1; 8 positions match TRBD1. The trim removed 5 bases at V and 2 bases at J, leaving 8 bases unmatched. Looked up from germline, CDR1 is MRHNA and CDR2 is SNTAGT. There are 16 residues in the CDR3. Here the CDR3 DNA reads TGTGCCAGCAGTCGCTCCTCAGGGGGCGCCTACAATGAGCAGTTCTTC. Amino acids: CASSRSSGGAYNEQFF.

The gene calls are TRBV7-2 and TRBJ1-1, with 8 positions matching TRBD1. The CDR3 totals 14 residues. Germline V CDR1 and CDR2: SGHTA, FQGNSA. V gave up 3 bases and J gave up 1 base; unmatched junction bases: 1. CDR3 residues: CASSLDRANTEAFF. For the CDR3, the DNA is TGTGCCAGCAGCTTGGACAGGGCGAACACTGAAGCTTTCTTT.

For the CDR3, the DNA is TGTGCCAGCAGCGCCCAGACGGGGACAGATACGCAGTATTTT. Translating gives CASSAQTGTDTQYF. The chain carries TRBV7-3 and TRBJ2-3; weak D call: TRBD2 (5 bases). V lost 5 bases and J lost 3, with 12 bases in between. The CDR3 loop spans 14 amino acids. The germline V gene encodes CDR1 SGHTA and CDR2 FQGTGA.

The rearrangement joins TRBV11-3 to TRBJ2-2; D call uncertain. V was shortened by 2 bases and J by 3 bases, with 4 bases between the two germline ends. The length of the CDR3 is 13 residues. The germline V gene has CDR1 SGHNT and CDR2 YENEEA. CDR3 nucleotide sequence: TGTGCCAGCAGCTTATCTTACACCGGGGAGCTGTTTTTT. This translates into CASSLSYTGELFF.

On this clone itself: Other DNA sequences in this specimen translate into the identical CDR3. V is TRBV5-1 and J is TRBJ2-1; D not certain. Trimming cost V 0 bases and J 3 bases, with 4 bases left between them. The germline CDR1 and CDR2 sequences are SGHRS and YFSETQ. The CDR3 is 13 residues long. CDR3 loop: CASSLGVYNEQFF. The DNA of the CDR3 is TGCGCCAGCAGCTTGGGGGTCTACAATGAGCAGTTCTTC. Variable domain in full (rest from reference TRBV5-1 and TRBJ2-1): KAGVTQTPRYLIKTRGQQVTLSCSPISGHRSVSWYQQTPGQGLQFLFEYFSETQRNKGNFPGRFSGRQFSNSRSEMNVSTLELGDSALYLCASSLGVYNEQFFGPGTRLTVL.